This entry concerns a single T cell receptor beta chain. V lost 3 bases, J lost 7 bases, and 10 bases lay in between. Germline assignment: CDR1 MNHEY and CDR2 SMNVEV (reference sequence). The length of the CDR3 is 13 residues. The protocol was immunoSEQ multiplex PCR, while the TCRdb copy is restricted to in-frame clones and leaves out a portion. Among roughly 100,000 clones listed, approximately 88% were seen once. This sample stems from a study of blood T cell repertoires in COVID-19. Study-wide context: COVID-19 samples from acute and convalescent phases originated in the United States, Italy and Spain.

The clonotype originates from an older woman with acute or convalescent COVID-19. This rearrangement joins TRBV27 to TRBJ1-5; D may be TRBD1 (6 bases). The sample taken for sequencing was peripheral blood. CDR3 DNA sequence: TGTGCCAGCAGTTTGGACAGAAAACAGCCCCAGCATTTT. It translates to CASSLDRKQPQHF.